Listed here is a single T cell receptor (beta chain). Its antigen remains unidentified. This specimen belongs to a study of cytomegalovirus exposure and HLA in healthy donors. A multiplex PCR was run with 60 Vbeta primers and 13 Jbeta primers. Using immunoSEQ multiplex PCR, the repertoire was profiled, and TCRdb retains in-frame clones only, with some absent. The data contain some 190,000 clones, more than 60% of them singletons. Findings of the study overall: The authors listed approximately 150 TCR beta chains as cytomegalovirus-associated. Analysis was carried out at a later point, and it linked a missense DCLRE1C variant to TCR beta V- and J-gene trimming.

Germline CDR1 is SGHDT and CDR2 is YYEEEE. Trimming cost V 2 bases and J 5 bases; bases outside gene matches: 2. The CDR3 is 13 amino acids. The clonotype originates from a man younger than 35 in good health and CMV-seronegative. Sequenced input: PBMCs. This chain links TRBV5-6 with TRBJ2-7, with 9 positions matching TRBD2. The CDR3 is CASSLVAGDEQYF. Written as DNA, the CDR3 is TGTGCCAGCAGCTTAGTAGCGGGGGACGAGCAGTACTTC.